A single T cell receptor (beta chain) is shown here with its context. The antigen remains unidentified. TCRdb reprocessed the 5' RACE reads, with one entry per CDR3 protein and no DNA. This table lists some 160,000 distinct CDR3 sequences. The data originate from a study of monozygotic twins with inflammatory bowel disease. General study points: The authors could not tell different T cell subtypes apart. The sharing of clonotypes with others was lower in IBD patients than in healthy twins, especially with disease activity.

The CDR3 runs 14 residues. CDR1 SNHLY and CDR2 FYNNEI come from the germline V gene. This chain uses TRBV2 with TRBJ2-2. The receptor's source is a human donor with ulcerative colitis or Crohn's disease, or a healthy co-twin of an affected twin (not recorded which). The specimen sequenced was blood. Here the CDR3 reads CASSIETNTGELFF.